The TCR beta chain described here comes from a study of OX40 agonist ivuxolimab in advanced cancers. At the level of the whole study: Ivuxolimab, which targeted the costimulatory receptor OX40 (CD134), was an agonistic, fully human IgG2 monoclonal antibody. The purpose of peripheral TCRbeta sequencing was to test whether ivuxolimab changed TCR sequence diversity and led to clonal T-cell expansion. Among the approximately 50 dose-escalation patients, around 20 had hepatocellular carcinoma, about 15 melanoma, 9 renal cell carcinoma and 9 head and neck cancer. Partial responses occurred in three dose-escalation patients, of whom one had hepatocellular carcinoma and two had cutaneous melanoma. The paper reports the monotherapy dose-escalation portion (N of about 56 patients) of the phase I ivuxolimab trial. Patients were allowed to have had prior anti-PD-1, anti-PD-L1 or anti-CTLA-4 therapy, and 40% of the dose-escalation patients had previously received checkpoint inhibitors. Intravenous ivuxolimab was administered to patients every 2 weeks at six dose levels: 0.01, 0.1, 0.3, 1.5, 3 and 10 mg/kg. In the dose-escalation cohort, 65% to 90% of patients were male, and the mean age was approximately 60 years, with a range of about 23 to 90. General conclusions and limits of the study: After ivuxolimab, CD8+ T cells had more expanded clones than CD4+ T cells on average. Clonal expansion of both CD4+ and CD8+ blood T cells was observed from baseline to week 6 at doses 0.1 to 3.0 mg/kg. Antigen specificity was not determined for the clonally expanded peripheral T cells. In partial responders in the 0.1-3.0 mg/kg groups, normalized peripheral clonal expansion was found to be among the lowest, especially among CD8+ T cells. Low levels of normalized T-cell clonal expansion were also shown by some nonresponding patients.

The trial excluded patients who had a history of autoimmune disease or who were on systemic immunosuppression. Peripheral blood for TCR sequencing was collected from all dose cohorts at baseline, on cycle 4 day 1, and on cycle 7 day 1. The samples were drawn from a first-in-human, open-label, multicenter phase I dose-escalation trial of ivuxolimab. The trial enrolled adults with locally advanced or metastatic head and neck squamous cell, hepatocellular, melanoma or renal cell carcinoma. Before TCR sequencing, CD4+ T cells and CD8+ T cells were sorted from peripheral blood as separate populations. As for this clone: It lacks a known antigen. No base-level quality is on record; no much larger clone is a single base apart.

Genomic DNA was isolated from the sorted cells so that the TCRbeta CDR3 region could be sequenced. The immunoSEQ Assay was used to sequence the TCRbeta CDR3 regions. TCRdb limited this immuneACCESS table to in-frame rearrangements with V and J called. A share of clones is missing; checked studies link under half to unresolved V genes, and the rest is unexplained. The sample includes 100,000 to 150,000 clones, with 75% to 95% observed a single time. Jointly, the top ten make up 0.85% to 1.4% of the sample. The CDR3 covers 16 residues, taking in both the cysteine and the phenylalanine. The only DNA kept is the CDR3, 48 bases in frame from the first base. For CDR1 and CDR2, the germline V gene (reference sequence) lists LNHDA and SQIVND. V and J lose 3 bases and 1 base, and a span of 12 bases separates them.

In this chain, TRBV19 is recombined with TRBJ2-2, with TRBD2 as a weak D call on 6 bases. This clonotype was obtained from an adult with an advanced solid tumor such as melanoma, head and neck, liver or kidney cancer. The sequencing used CD4+ or CD8+ T cells sorted from blood, collected in a trial of the OX40 agonist ivuxolimab. The bases are TGTGCCAGTAGTATGTATGGGGGAGGGAACACCGGGGAGCTGTTTTTT. It translates as CASSMYGGGNTGELFF. The CDR3, completed at both ends by the reference TRBV19 and TRBJ2-2 genes, gives the full variable domain DGGITQSPKYLFRKEGQNVTLSCEQNLNHDAMYWYRQDPGQGLRLIYYSQIVNDFQKGDIAEGYSVSREKKESFPLTVTSAQKNPTAFYLCASSMYGGGNTGELFFGEGSRLTVL.